This T cell receptor (beta chain) is from a study of T cell responses to AZD1222 COVID-19 vaccine. General study points: Repertoires were sampled only after the peak T cell response. Spike-specific TCR breadth and depth rose after two AZD1222 doses.

The CDR3 contains 12 residues. Libraries were prepared by immunoSEQ multiplex PCR; TCRdb keeps only in-frame clonotypes and omits some of them. The profile covers about 64,000 clones, with around nine tenths appearing a single time and less than 7% taken by the ten largest. This clone was found once. The target antigen is unknown. This clonotype was obtained from an adult who received the MenACWY meningococcal vaccine as a control. Sequenced material: peripheral blood, taken 28 days after the second dose of the MenACWY control vaccine. The chain carries TRBV21-1 and TRBJ1-2. TRBV21-1 is shown as a pseudogene. The CDR3 region is CASSPRGGRRGF. CDR3 sequence (DNA): TGTGCCAGCAGCCCGAGGGGCGGTAGAAGGGGCTTC.